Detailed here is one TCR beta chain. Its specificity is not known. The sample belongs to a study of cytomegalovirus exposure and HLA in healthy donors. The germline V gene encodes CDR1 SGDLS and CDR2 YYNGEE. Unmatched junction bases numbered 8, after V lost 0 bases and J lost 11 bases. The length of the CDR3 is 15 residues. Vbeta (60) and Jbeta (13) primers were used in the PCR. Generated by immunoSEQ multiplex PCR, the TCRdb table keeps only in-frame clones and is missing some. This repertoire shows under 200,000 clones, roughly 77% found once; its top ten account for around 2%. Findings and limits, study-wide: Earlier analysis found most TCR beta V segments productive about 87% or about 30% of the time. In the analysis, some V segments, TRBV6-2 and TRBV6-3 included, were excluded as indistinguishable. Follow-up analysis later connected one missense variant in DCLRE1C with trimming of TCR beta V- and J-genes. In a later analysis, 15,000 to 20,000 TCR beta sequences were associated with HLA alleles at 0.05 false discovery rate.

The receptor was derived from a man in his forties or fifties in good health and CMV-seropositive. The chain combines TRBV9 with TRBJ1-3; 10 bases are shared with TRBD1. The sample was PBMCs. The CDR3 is CASSVGGQGLMAIYF. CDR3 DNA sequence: TGTGCCAGCAGCGTAGGGGGACAGGGGTTGATGGCCATATATTTT.